Listed below are T cell receptor beta chains from one sample, sequenced in a study of Graves' ophthalmopathy and Graves' hyperthyroidism. Using its own MiXCR run on the multiplex PCR reads, TCRdb lists one record per CDR3 protein. The sample contains a few hundred thousand distinct CDR3 sequences, less than 20% of which appear only once. Source material: peripheral blood. Receptor source: a woman aged 18-30 years with stable Graves' hyperthyroidism. Both conserved end residues are part of each CDR3. The D gene is left open where the match is weak. Each size is how often the clone was seen (once, few, many) or a class if it is expanded.

v_gene	d_gene	abundance	j_gene	CDR3nt	CDR3aa
TRBV12-3/TRBV12-4	TRBD1	many	TRBJ1-1	TGTGCCAGCAGTGTACAGGGGGTAAGGACTGAAGCTTTCTTT	CASSVQGVRTEAFF
TRBV12-3/TRBV12-4	NA	many	TRBJ1-2	TGTGCCAGCAGTTTAGCGTACCGGGGCTACACCTTC	CASSLAYRGYTF
TRBV12-3/TRBV12-4	NA	many	TRBJ2-7	TGTGCCAGCAGTTTAGATCCCCAATCGAGCTACGAGCAGTACTTC	CASSLDPQSSYEQYF
TRBV7-9	TRBD1	many	TRBJ1-1	TGTGCCAGCAGCCAAACGACAGGGGGAACTGAAGCTTTCTTT	CASSQTTGGTEAFF
TRBV7-9	TRBD1	many	TRBJ2-7	TGTGCCAGCAGCCCCGAAGGGGGCGCCGAGCAGTACTTC	CASSPEGGAEQYF
TRBV6-1	NA	many	TRBJ2-7	TGTGCCAGCAGTGGACTATACGAGCAGTACTTC	CASSGLYEQYF
TRBV2	TRBD2	many	TRBJ2-7	TGTGCCAGCAGTGAAGGGCCAGCGGGAGTTAATTACGAGCAGTACTTC	CASSEGPAGVNYEQYF
TRBV12-3/TRBV12-4	NA	many	TRBJ1-2	TGTGCCAGCAGTTACGGGGCAGGGCAGTATGGCTACACCTTC	CASSYGAGQYGYTF
TRBV7-2	NA	many	TRBJ2-7	TGTGCCAGCAGCTTAGTCCTAGCCTACGAGCAGTACTTC	CASSLVLAYEQYF
TRBV7-9	NA	many	TRBJ1-2	TGTGCCAGCAGCTTTGGGACGAATGGCTACACCTTC	CASSFGTNGYTF
TRBV6-2/TRBV6-3	NA	many	TRBJ1-6	TGTGCCAGCAGTTACGAAGGTTCACCCCTCCACTTT	CASSYEGSPLHF
TRBV6-5	NA	many	TRBJ2-7	TGTGCCAGCAGTTACTACCCCAGGGGAGTAGGCTACGAGCAGTACTTC	CASSYYPRGVGYEQYF
TRBV12-3/TRBV12-4	NA	once	TRBJ1-1	TGTGCCAGCAGTTTTAGAGTCTTAGGAGTAGCTTTCTTT	CASSFRVLGVAFF
TRBV12-3/TRBV12-4	TRBD1	many	TRBJ1-2	TGTGCCAGCAGTTACAGGGGGAGGGATGGCTACACCTTC	CASSYRGRDGYTF
TRBV12-3/TRBV12-4	NA	many	TRBJ2-3	TGTGCCAGCAGTGCATTACCTAGAGAGCAGTATTTT	CASSALPREQYF